The 13 T cell receptor beta chains below were found in one sample sequenced in a study of OX40 agonist ivuxolimab in advanced cancers. TCRdb's copy holds only in-frame clones and misses some; the assay was immunoSEQ multiplex PCR. In the table there are roughly 73,000 clones, 89% of which are singletons. The specimen was CD4+ or CD8+ T cells sorted from blood, collected in a trial of the OX40 agonist ivuxolimab. These receptor sequences come from an adult with an advanced solid tumor such as melanoma, head and neck, liver or kidney cancer.

J is TRBJ1-2 and V is TRBV14, with TRBD1 identical over 7 bases. The CDR3 contains 13 residues. CDR1 SGHDN and CDR2 FVKESK come from the germline V gene. With V trimmed by 0 bases and J by 7 bases, 2 bases remained unmatched. CDR3: CASSQDRTGGYTF. In nucleotides, the CDR3 is TGTGCCAGCAGCCAAGATCGGACAGGTGGCTACACCTTC.

V is TRBV18 and J is TRBJ2-7; D remains ambiguous. V was clipped by 2 bases and J by 2 bases, with 10 bases between them. CDR1 is KGHSH and CDR2 is LQKENI in the germline V gene. The CDR3 extends over 14 amino acids. The CDR3 spells CASSPSNAAYEQYF. CDR3 coding DNA: TGTGCCAGCTCACCATCGAACGCAGCCTACGAGCAGTACTTC. Drawing the rest from reference TRBV18 and TRBJ2-7, the complete variable domain is NAGVMQNPRHLVRRRGQEARLRCSPMKGHSHVYWYRQLPEEGLKFMVYLQKENIIDESGMPKERFSAEFPKEGPSILRIQQVVRGDSAAYFCASSPSNAAYEQYFGPGTRLTVT.

This sequence joins TRBV6-6 and TRBJ1-4, with D uncertain. Trimming shortened V by 7 bases and J by 4 bases, and 13 bases separated the two germline ends. Germline V gives CDR1 MNHNY, CDR2 SVGAGI (reference sequence). The CDR3 is made up of 14 amino acids. The CDR3 DNA reads TGTGCCAGCACCCAACGAGGAATTAATGAAAAACTGTTTTTT. Protein product: CASTQRGINEKLFF.

The chain employs TRBV5-1 and TRBJ2-5; D is perhaps TRBD1 or TRBD2 (5 bases each). Looked up from germline, CDR1 is SGHRS and CDR2 is YFSETQ. The CDR3 has 14 residues. V gave up 4 bases and J gave up 5 bases, with 15 bases separating them. The CDR3 is CASSRDGPWETQYF. DNA of the CDR3: TGCGCCAGCAGCCGGGACGGACCCTGGGAGACCCAGTACTTC.

This chain joins TRBV11-3 and TRBJ2-3, with 13 bases fitting TRBD2. Per the germline V gene, CDR1 is SGHNT and CDR2 is YENEEA. With 5 bases clipped from V and 1 base from J, the junction kept 3 bases outside the gene matches. The CDR3 extends over 16 amino acids. The CDR3: CASSPGLAGGTDTQYF. CDR3 nucleotides: TGTGCCAGCAGCCCAGGACTAGCGGGAGGCACAGATACGCAGTATTTT.

The CDR3 DNA follows: TGTGCCACTTCGGGGGGGCCGGGACAGGGAACTTACGAGCAGTACTTC. The encoded protein is CATSGGPGQGTYEQYF. The gene calls are TRBV15 and TRBJ2-7; D might be TRBD1 (9 bases). The germline CDR1 and CDR2 sequences are LNHNV and YYDKDF (reference sequence). V lost 9 bases, J lost 4 bases, and 25 bases lay in between. This CDR3 is built from 16 residues.

J is TRBJ2-5 and V is TRBV7-9; 8 nucleotides agree with TRBD1. V lost 5 bases to trimming and J lost 1 base; unmatched junction nucleotides: 6. This CDR3 has 15 amino acids. CDR1 is SEHNR and CDR2 is FQNEAQ in the germline V gene (reference sequence). The CDR3 spells CASSPRGQVQETQYF. For the CDR3, the DNA is TGTGCCAGCAGCCCCCGGGGACAGGTCCAAGAGACCCAGTACTTC.

The chain links TRBV28 to TRBJ1-5; 7 bases line up with TRBD1. This CDR3 spans 17 amino acids. Trimming took 6 bases from V and 2 from J; bases not matched to a gene: 13. Germline V gene sequence: CDR1 MDHEN, CDR2 SYDVKM. Here the CDR3 reads CASSPTTGVHGNQPQHF. Written as DNA, the CDR3 is TGTGCCAGCAGCCCTACCACAGGGGTTCATGGCAATCAGCCCCAGCATTTT.

This sequence joins TRBV10-3 and TRBJ2-2; D is uncertain. V lost 6 bases to trimming and J lost 2 bases, with 10 bases between them. The germline gives CDR1 ENHRY, CDR2 SYGVKD. This CDR3 contains 14 residues. CDR3 in DNA: TGTGCCATCAGACCGACACCAAACACCGGGGAGCTGTTTTTT. It yields the protein CAIRPTPNTGELFF.

The CDR3 sequence is CAWRVFGQLSGNTIYF. For the CDR3, the DNA is TGTGCCTGGAGGGTCTTCGGACAGCTCTCTGGAAACACCATATATTTT. The rearrangement joins TRBV30 to TRBJ1-3; possibly TRBD1 for D (6 bases). V was trimmed by 3 bases and J by 0 bases, leaving 15 bases between them. CDR1 and CDR2 (germline): GTSNPN, SVGIG (reference sequence). The CDR3 sequence is 16 residues long.

The rearrangement joins TRBV5-6 to TRBJ1-5; D might be TRBD1 (6 bases). CDR3 size: 17 residues. The V gene lost 1 base and the J gene lost 0 bases, with 14 bases spanning the gap. Germline V lookup: CDR1 SGHDT, CDR2 YYEEEE. The CDR3 is CASSLTTGQYSNQPQHF. The CDR3 region has the DNA TGTGCCAGCAGCTTGACTACCGGACAGTATAGCAATCAGCCCCAGCATTTT.

The chain carries TRBV5-4 and TRBJ2-3, with 8 nucleotides matching TRBD2. The V and J ends lost 4 bases and 3 bases, in that order; junction bases with no gene match: 4. The CDR3 length is 14 residues. CDR1 is SGHNT and CDR2 is YYREEE in the germline V gene (reference sequence). CDR3 sequence (DNA): TGTGCCAGCAGCATCGGACTAGCTACAGATACGCAGTATTTT. This translates into CASSIGLATDTQYF.

This chain joins TRBV2 and TRBJ2-6; no clear D. The ends were cut back, 7 bases at V and 4 bases at J, with 11 bases in the middle. CDR1 is SNHLY and CDR2 is FYNNEI in the germline V gene. This CDR3 comprises 14 residues. The CDR3 sequence is CASTRTAGANVLTF. The CDR3, as DNA: TGTGCCAGCACCCGAACTGCAGGGGCCAACGTCCTGACTTTC.